This T cell receptor beta chain was observed in a study of response to subunit inactivated influenza vaccine. Findings and limits, study-wide: There was a suggestion from the authors that each seasonal influenza vaccination recruits few new T cells.

This CDR3 spans 14 amino acids. CDR1 SGHRS and CDR2 YFSETQ come from the germline V gene. Trimming removed 0 bases at V and 4 bases at J, with 11 bases between. TCRdb ran MiXCR on the RT-PCR reads and lists one entry per CDR3 protein. Of about 530,000 distinct CDR3 sequences in the sample, around 13% were seen once. With respect to this clonotype: Its target is unknown.

The source is a man aged 50 to 60 who received an inactivated influenza vaccine. The source was PBMCs from blood, collected 40 to 50 days after vaccination. J is TRBJ2-7 and V is TRBV5-1; D gene unclear. This CDR3 is CASSLGFRNYEQYF. CDR3 DNA: TGCGCCAGCAGCTTGGGGTTTCGCAATTACGAGCAGTACTTC.